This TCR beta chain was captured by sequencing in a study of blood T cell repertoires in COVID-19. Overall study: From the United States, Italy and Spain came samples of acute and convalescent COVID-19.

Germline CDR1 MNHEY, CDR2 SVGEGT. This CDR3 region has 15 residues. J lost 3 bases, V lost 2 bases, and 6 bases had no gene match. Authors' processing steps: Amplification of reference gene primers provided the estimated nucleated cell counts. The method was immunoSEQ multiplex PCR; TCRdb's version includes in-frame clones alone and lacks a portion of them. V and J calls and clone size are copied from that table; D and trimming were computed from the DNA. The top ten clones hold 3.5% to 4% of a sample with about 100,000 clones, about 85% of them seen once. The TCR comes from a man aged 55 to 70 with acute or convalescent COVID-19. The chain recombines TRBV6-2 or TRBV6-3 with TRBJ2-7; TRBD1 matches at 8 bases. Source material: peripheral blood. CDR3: CASSYGQGMVYEQYF. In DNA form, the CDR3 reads TGTGCCAGCAGTTACGGACAGGGAATGGTCTACGAGCAGTACTTC.